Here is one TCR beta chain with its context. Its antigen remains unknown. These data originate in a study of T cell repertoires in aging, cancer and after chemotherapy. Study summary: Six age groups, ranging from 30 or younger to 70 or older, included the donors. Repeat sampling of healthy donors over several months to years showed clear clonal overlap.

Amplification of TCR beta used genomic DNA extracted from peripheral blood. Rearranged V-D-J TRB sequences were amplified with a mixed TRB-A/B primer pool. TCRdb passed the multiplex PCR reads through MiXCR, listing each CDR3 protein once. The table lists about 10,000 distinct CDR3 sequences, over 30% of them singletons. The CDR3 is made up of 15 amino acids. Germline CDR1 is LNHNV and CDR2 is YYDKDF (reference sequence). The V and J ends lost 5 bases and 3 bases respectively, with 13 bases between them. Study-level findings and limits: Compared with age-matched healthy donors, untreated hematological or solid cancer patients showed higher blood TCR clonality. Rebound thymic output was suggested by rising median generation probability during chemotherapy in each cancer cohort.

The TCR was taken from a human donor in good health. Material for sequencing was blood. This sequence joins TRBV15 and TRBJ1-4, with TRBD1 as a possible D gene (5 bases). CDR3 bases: TGTGCCACCAGCGGGGGGGAATGGGCTAATGAAAAACTGTTTTTT. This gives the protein CATSGGEWANEKLFF.